One sample yielded the 8 T cell receptor beta chains listed below, sequenced in a study of blood T cell repertoires in COVID-19. Sequencing used immunoSEQ multiplex PCR; TCRdb keeps in-frame clones, though not all of them. The table includes 99,000 or so clones, 80% to 85% detected once. The sequencing input was peripheral blood. These receptors came from a man in his sixties or seventies with active or convalescent COVID-19.

V usage is TRBV3-1 (or the pseudogene TRBV3-2) and J usage is TRBJ1-1, with D maybe TRBD1 (6 bases). The CDR3 is made up of 15 amino acids. The ends were cut back, 1 base at V and 1 base at J, with 10 bases in the middle. Germline V gene data show CDR1 as LGHDT and CDR2 as YNNKEL (reference sequence). The CDR3 DNA reads as TGTGCCAGCAGCCAAGTTCGGGACAAGAACACTGAAGCTTTCTTT. It encodes CASSQVRDKNTEAFF.

The chain couples TRBV5-1 to TRBJ1-2; 8 nucleotides align to TRBD1. Losses at the gene ends were 4 bases for V and 2 bases for J; bases not matched to a gene: 4. CDR1 is SGHRS and CDR2 is YFSETQ in the germline V gene. The CDR3 spans 14 residues. DNA of the CDR3: TGCGCCAGCAGCGAGGGACAGGCGAACTATGGCTACACCTTC. Its translation: CASSEGQANYGYTF.

The chain has TRBV9 and TRBJ2-7; D may be TRBD1 (6 bases). Trimming removed 0 bases at V and 5 bases at J, with 18 bases between. Germline lookup yields CDR1 SGDLS and CDR2 YYNGEE. This CDR3 is built from 16 residues. CDR3 in DNA: TGTGCCAGCAGCGTAGGAGCCGGTGCAGGGGCCCACGAGCAGTACTTC. This gives the protein CASSVGAGAGAHEQYF.

The chain uses TRBV10-3 and TRBJ1-2, with a tentative D call TRBD1 (6 bases). The CDR3 contains 13 residues. From germline, CDR1 is ENHRY and CDR2 SYGVKD. V dropped 4 bases and J dropped 4 bases, with 10 bases sitting between them. CDR3 loop: CAISGTASYGYTF. CDR3 in DNA: TGTGCCATCAGTGGGACAGCTTCCTATGGCTACACCTTC.

The gene calls are TRBV7-9 and TRBJ1-6; weak D call: TRBD1 (6 bases). CDR1 is SEHNR and CDR2 is FQNEAQ in the germline V gene (reference sequence). The CDR3 loop spans 15 amino acids. The V end was cut by 0 bases, the J end by 13 bases, with 16 bases between. The CDR3 reads CASSLARGAQSPLHF. The CDR3 DNA is TGTGCCAGCAGCTTAGCCCGGGGGGCGCAATCCCCCCTCCACTTT.

The chain couples TRBV6-1 to TRBJ2-7; 9 nucleotides align to TRBD1. Looked up from germline, CDR1 is MNHNS and CDR2 is SASEGT. This CDR3 region has 15 residues. J lost 0 bases, V lost 7 bases, and 7 bases had no gene match. CDR3 residues: CASIDRGKASYEQYF. DNA of the CDR3: TGTGCCAGCATTGACAGGGGGAAAGCCTCCTACGAGCAGTACTTC.

This clone was counted a single time. The DNA of the CDR3 is TGTGCCAGCAGCTTGGGGTCTAGCGGGGGGGGCACAGATACGCAGTATTTT. It codes for CASSLGSSGGGTDTQYF. V usage is TRBV5-4 and J usage is TRBJ2-3; TRBD2 matches 12 bases. The V gene's germline CDR1 is SGHNT and CDR2 YYREEE (reference sequence). This CDR3 contains 17 residues. J gave up 1 base and V 0 bases, and 3 bases lay outside the gene matches.

The V and J genes are TRBV24-1 and TRBJ2-5; 11 bases are shared with TRBD1. Trimming removed 5 bases from V and 4 bases from J; junction bases left unmatched: 5. CDR3 length equals 15 residues. Per germline, CDR1 KGHDR and CDR2 SFDVKD. This chain's CDR3 is CATSGGQGARETQYF. In nucleotides, the CDR3 is TGTGCCACCAGTGGAGGACAGGGGGCACGAGAGACCCAGTACTTC.